This T cell receptor (beta chain) was profiled in a study of blood T cells in healthy people across ages. Overall study findings and caveats: Greater diversity and more naive CD4+ cells were seen in long-lived donors than in aged donors. Per million T cells, TCR beta diversity dropped roughly linearly as age increased. No one knew whether donors had CMV, which possibly confounded expanded clonotype changes.

This CDR3 has 14 residues. Deletions cut 6 bases from V and 5 bases from J, with 16 bases between. Per-sample yields of isolated PBMCs were at least 6 million. This clonotype occurred many times. Its antigen is currently unknown. Together with a sample-barcoded 5' primer, a J-beta primer mix was included in a second PCR lasting about 7 to 11 cycles. TCRdb reprocessed the 5' RACE reads via MiXCR and lists one record per CDR3 protein. Counted here are approximately 810,000 distinct CDR3 sequences, 25% to 35% occurring once; the ten biggest clones make up 17%. The sequencing input was blood. V gene TRBV12-3 or TRBV12-4 combines with J gene TRBJ2-5; tentatively, D is TRBD1 (6 bases). The TCR was taken from a woman at least 80 years old in good health. CDR3: CASSRPQGWETQYF. CDR3 bases: TGTGCCAGCAGCCGACCACAGGGTTGGGAGACCCAGTACTTC.